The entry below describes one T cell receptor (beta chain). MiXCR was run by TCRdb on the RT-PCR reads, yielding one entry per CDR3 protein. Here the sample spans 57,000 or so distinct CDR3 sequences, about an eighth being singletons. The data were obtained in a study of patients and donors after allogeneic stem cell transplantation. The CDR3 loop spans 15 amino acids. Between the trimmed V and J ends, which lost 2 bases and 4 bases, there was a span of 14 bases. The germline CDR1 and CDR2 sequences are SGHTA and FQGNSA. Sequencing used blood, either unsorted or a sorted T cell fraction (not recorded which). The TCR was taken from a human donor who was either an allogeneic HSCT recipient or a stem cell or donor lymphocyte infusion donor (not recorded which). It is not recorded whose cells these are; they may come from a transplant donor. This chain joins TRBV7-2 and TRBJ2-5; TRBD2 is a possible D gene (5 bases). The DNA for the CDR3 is TGTGCCAGCAGCTTACGCTGGGAGTTCCGAGAGACCCAGTACTTC. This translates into CASSLRWEFRETQYF.